The T cell receptor beta chain under discussion was sequenced for a study of control samples from healthy donors and cancer patients. The protocol was immunoSEQ multiplex PCR, while the TCRdb copy is restricted to in-frame clones and leaves out a portion. The table records tens of thousands of clones, roughly 93% of them present only once. The sample comprised PBMCs. This TCR was sampled from a woman in her forties with lung cancer.

CDR3 protein: CASSVSWEGDRVGYTF. The CDR3 bases are TGTGCCAGCAGCGTCTCATGGGAGGGGGACAGGGTCGGCTACACCTTC. This chain joins TRBV9 and TRBJ1-2; 9 positions match TRBD1. Germline CDR1 reads SGDLS; CDR2 reads YYNGEE. The CDR3 covers 16 residues. Trimming took 2 bases from V and 8 from J; bases not matched to a gene: 13.